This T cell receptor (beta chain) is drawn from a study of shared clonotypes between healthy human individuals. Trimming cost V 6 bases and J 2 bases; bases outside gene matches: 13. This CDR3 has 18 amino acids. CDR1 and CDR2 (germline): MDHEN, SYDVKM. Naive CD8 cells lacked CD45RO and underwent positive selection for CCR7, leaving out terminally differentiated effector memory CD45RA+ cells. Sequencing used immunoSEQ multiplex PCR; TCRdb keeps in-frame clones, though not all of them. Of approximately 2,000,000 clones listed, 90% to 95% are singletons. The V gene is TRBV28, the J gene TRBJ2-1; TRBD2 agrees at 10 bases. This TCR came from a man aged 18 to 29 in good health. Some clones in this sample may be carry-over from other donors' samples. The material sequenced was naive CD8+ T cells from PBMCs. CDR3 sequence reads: CASSTARTSGGAYNEQFF. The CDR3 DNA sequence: TGTGCCAGCAGCACCGCCCGGACTAGCGGAGGGGCCTACAATGAGCAGTTCTTC.